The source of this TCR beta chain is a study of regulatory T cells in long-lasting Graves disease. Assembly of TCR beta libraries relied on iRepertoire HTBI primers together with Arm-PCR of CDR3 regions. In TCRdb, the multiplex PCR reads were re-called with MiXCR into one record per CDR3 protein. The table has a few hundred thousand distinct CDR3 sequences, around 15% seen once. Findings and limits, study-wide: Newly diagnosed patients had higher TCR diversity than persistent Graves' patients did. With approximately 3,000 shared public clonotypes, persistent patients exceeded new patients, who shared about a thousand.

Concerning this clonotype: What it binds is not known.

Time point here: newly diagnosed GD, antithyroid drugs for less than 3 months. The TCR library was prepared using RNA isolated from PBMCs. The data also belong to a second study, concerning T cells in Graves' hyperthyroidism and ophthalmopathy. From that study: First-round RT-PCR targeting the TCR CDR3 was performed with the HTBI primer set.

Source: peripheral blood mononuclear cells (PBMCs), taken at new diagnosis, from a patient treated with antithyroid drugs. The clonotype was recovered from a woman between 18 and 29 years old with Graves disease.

CDR3 DNA: TGTGCCAGCAGCGTAGGCGAGTACACAGATACGCAGTATTTT. Encoded protein: CASSVGEYTDTQYF. The chain combines TRBV9 with TRBJ2-3, with unresolved D. Germline V gene lookup returns CDR1 SGDLS and CDR2 YYNGEE. The CDR3 is 14 amino acids. The germline V and J ends were trimmed by 0 bases and 2 bases, with 7 bases remaining between them. Combining the CDR3 with reference TRBV9 and TRBJ2-3 gives the whole variable domain DSGVTQTPKHLITATGQRVTLRCSPRSGDLSVYWYQQSLDQGLQFLIQYYNGEERAKGNILERFSAQQFPDLHSELNLSSLELGDSALYFCASSVGEYTDTQYFGPGTRLTVL.